Listed below are T cell receptor beta chains from one sample, sequenced in a study of blood T cell repertoires in COVID-19. TCRdb keeps only in-frame clones here, not all; method: immunoSEQ multiplex PCR. The sample holds 100,000 to 150,000 clones, roughly 88% seen once. Sequencing was done on a sample of peripheral blood. Receptors originate from a woman over 75 with acute or convalescent COVID-19. CDR3s include the opening cysteine and the closing phenylalanine or tryptophan. D genes are given only for firm matches. Clone size is given for some rows only: seen once, a few or many times, or a class if the clone is expanded.

-	TRBJ1-1	TRBV6-5	large	CASSLGGNTEAFF	TGTGCCAGCAGTTTAGGGGGGAACACTGAAGCTTTCTTT
-	TRBJ2-6	TRBV7-8	-	CASSPETGTISGANVLTF	TGTGCCAGCAGCCCGGAAACCGGGACAATCTCTGGGGCCAACGTCCTGACTTTC
-	TRBJ1-2	TRBV5-4	once	CASSLPGRGDGYTF	TGTGCCAGCAGCTTGCCCGGTCGGGGGGACGGCTACACCTTC
-	TRBJ1-2	TRBV7-2	-	CASSFGQGHGYTF	TGTGCCAGCAGCTTCGGGCAGGGCCACGGCTACACCTTC
-	TRBJ1-6	TRBV2	-	CASSAGSALHF	TGTGCCAGCAGCGCGGGATCGGCCCTCCACTTT
-	TRBJ1-6	TRBV9	-	CASSPWRQAGNSPLHF	TGTGCCAGCAGCCCCTGGAGACAGGCAGGGAATTCACCCCTCCACTTT
TRBD1	TRBJ2-7	TRBV28	-	CASSTPDRRGQYF	TGTGCCAGCAGTACCCCGGACAGGAGAGGGCAGTACTTC
TRBD2	TRBJ2-2	TRBV11-2	-	CASSSTLRLALRSGELFF	TGTGCCAGCAGCTCAACCCTCCGACTAGCTCTTAGATCCGGGGAGCTGTTTTTT
-	TRBJ2-7	TRBV7-2	-	CASTQRGSSYEQYF	TGTGCCAGCACACAAAGGGGATCGTCCTACGAGCAGTACTTC
-	TRBJ2-1	TRBV4-1	once	CASSQVSNEQFF	TGCGCCAGCAGCCAAGTCTCGAATGAGCAGTTCTTC
-	TRBJ1-4	TRBV6-1	-	CASRVRGTNEKLFF	TGTGCCAGCAGAGTCAGGGGAACTAATGAAAAACTGTTTTTT
-	TRBJ1-5	TRBV6-1	-	CASSEVAGPTRQPQHF	TGTGCCAGCAGTGAAGTTGCAGGGCCAACCCGTCAGCCCCAGCATTTT
TRBD2	TRBJ2-3	TRBV9	once	CASSARFLAGGSTDTQYF	TGTGCCAGCAGCGCCCGGTTTCTAGCGGGGGGAAGCACAGATACGCAGTATTTT
-	TRBJ1-1	TRBV4-1	-	CASSQDRGGLNTEAFF	TGCGCCAGCAGCCAAGATAGGGGGGGCTTGAACACTGAAGCTTTCTTT
TRBD1	TRBJ1-4	TRBV3-1/TRBV3-2	-	CASSQYRDRANEKLFF	TGTGCCAGCAGCCAGTACCGGGACAGGGCCAATGAAAAACTGTTTTTT
TRBD1	TRBJ2-5	TRBV9	-	CASSVAPGQGETQYF	TGTGCCAGCAGCGTAGCTCCGGGACAGGGGGAGACCCAGTACTTC
-	TRBJ2-1	TRBV12-3/TRBV12-4	-	CASSLFRDQEQFF	TGTGCCAGCAGTTTATTCAGGGATCAGGAGCAGTTCTTC
TRBD1	TRBJ1-1	TRBV16	-	CASSRDRTNTEAFF	TGTGCCAGCAGCCGGGACAGGACAAACACTGAAGCTTTCTTT
TRBD1	TRBJ1-2	TRBV7-3	-	CASRLSGTGGGYTF	TGTGCCAGCAGACTATCCGGGACAGGGGGTGGCTACACCTTC
-	TRBJ2-7	TRBV18	-	CASSTTGYEQYF	TGTGCCAGCTCAACAACAGGGTACGAGCAGTACTTC
TRBD2	TRBJ2-1	TRBV5-4	-	CASSLTSGRNEQFF	TGTGCCAGCAGCTTGACTAGCGGGCGGAATGAGCAGTTCTTC
-	TRBJ2-7	TRBV4-1	-	CASSPRDNYEQYF	TGCGCCAGCAGCCCCCGGGACAACTACGAGCAGTACTTC
-	TRBJ2-1	TRBV27	-	CASTPDGSGNYNEQFF	TGTGCCAGCACTCCTGACGGTAGCGGAAACTACAATGAGCAGTTCTTC
-	TRBJ2-7	TRBV25-1	-	CASSGRTYEQYF	TGTGCCAGCAGTGGGCGGACTTACGAGCAGTACTTC
-	TRBJ1-3	TRBV18	-	CASSPWASGNTIYF	TGTGCCAGCTCACCATGGGCTTCAGGAAACACCATATATTTT
TRBD2	TRBJ2-7	TRBV28	-	CASIGRTSAASYEQYF	TGTGCCAGCATTGGGAGGACTAGCGCGGCCTCCTACGAGCAGTACTTC
TRBD2	TRBJ2-7	TRBV28	-	CASSLAGDIYEQYF	TGTGCCAGCAGTCTAGCGGGAGATATCTACGAGCAGTACTTC
TRBD1	TRBJ1-6	TRBV7-9	-	CASSLADRAPLHF	TGTGCCAGCAGCTTAGCAGACAGGGCACCCCTCCACTTT
TRBD2	TRBJ2-1	TRBV4-3	-	CASSRTSGGASLFNEQFF	TGCGCCAGCAGCCGGACTAGCGGGGGGGCCTCGTTGTTCAATGAGCAGTTCTTC
-	TRBJ1-5	TRBV18	-	CASSPTSGNQPQHF	TGTGCCAGCTCACCAACGTCAGGGAATCAGCCCCAGCATTTT